This entry concerns a single TCR beta chain. This clone was picked up a small number of times. Its specific antigen is unknown. Base quality data are lacking; no much larger clone is found one base away. The germline V gene specifies SGHTS as CDR1 and YDEGEE as CDR2. The CDR3 measures 15 amino acids from cysteine to phenylalanine. Only the CDR3 part of the read is kept: 45 bases, read in frame from the first base. V and J lose 4 bases and 3 bases, and a span of 14 bases separates them. The entry originates in a study of cytomegalovirus exposure and HLA in healthy donors (TCRdb year 2017). In terms of the full investigation: In an earlier analysis of fewer than 750 of the donors, 250 to 350 Gb of sequence data and 90 million to 120 million unique TCR beta sequences from 180 million or so T cells were reported. To decide whether each TCR beta V gene segment behaved as functional or pseudogenic, an earlier analysis of 587 of the donors relied on high-throughput TCR beta sequencing. A separate validation cohort of more than 100 different subjects was used in addition to the approximately 700-subject first cohort. Among around 400 genotyped donors of the cohort, an average of around 250,000 unique TCR beta nucleotide sequences was sequenced per donor, of which approximately 19% were non-productive. Approximately 310 gigabases of sequencing data and roughly 81 million unique TCR sequences made up an early release that covered several hundred HLA-typed donors. Genome-wide SNP genotypes for about 65% of the 666 donors were used in a later genetic analysis, which treated that subset as a discovery cohort. Alongside the repertoire data, information on donor age, sex, ethnicity and CMV serostatus was compiled. Of the 300 to 400 genotyped donors, about 80% fell in the genetic ancestry cluster associated with self-reported Caucasian donors. Every discovery cohort repertoire had been produced on one sequencing platform. The study aimed to test whether cataloging public T cell receptors could reveal signatures of past pathogen exposure. HLA typing included class I and class II loci at four-digit resolution. The study profiled the T cell repertoires of hundreds of subjects by immunosequencing and related them to cytomegalovirus serostatus. Typing coverage varied by locus: about 629-640 donors for A, B, C, DRB1 and DQB1; approximately 500 for DQA1; about 600 for DPA1; around 490 for DPB1. Rather than using new phenotypic data, the later analysis identified candidate immune exposures from TCR beta sequences and from how often those sequences occurred across donors. Because of strong linkage in the cohort, four or five DR-DQ haplotypes were treated as single units for association and clustering. The study combined high-throughput TCR immunosequencing, statistical association of individual TCRs with disease status, and machine learning to predict cytomegalovirus infection status. In a later analysis, previously published TCR beta repertoires from more than 500 donors were re-analyzed and high-resolution HLA genotyping was added so that TCR occurrence patterns could be studied. Beyond this particular receptor, the publication reports: The cohort was sequenced for TCR beta chains only, and without alpha or paired-chain data the features that could be detected were limited. The study gave a list of about 150 TCR beta chains associated with cytomegalovirus. In a later analysis, HLA-associated TCR beta chains were found to be more clonally expanded and to have lower generation probabilities than equally common non-associated chains. Because HLA typing was missing for some donors at each locus, association tests included only the typed subset. A further reported finding was that TCR beta sequences accurately predicted the HLA-A and HLA-B alleles for most subjects in the first cohort. Sequencing depth was assumed to be roughly uniform across donors in the presence/absence analyses, though that assumption may not hold. The authors suggested that the approach could potentially be generalized to other disease states and immunological phenotypes. Immune exposure information for the cohort was limited to CMV serostatus. In a later genetic analysis, a missense DCLRE1C variant was associated with V-gene and J-gene trimming of TCR beta chains, and the association was replicated in an independent cohort. Because counts were too low, seventeen rarely observed V segments, including chromosome 9 orphons, were excluded from the earlier analysis of some 590 of the donors. Assigning TCR associations to individual alleles was difficult when HLA alleles, especially DR and DQ, strongly co-occurred. In vitro tests confirmed that a few of the cytomegalovirus-associated TCR beta chains recognize cytomegalovirus antigens. A later analysis associated 16,951 TCR beta sequences with specific HLA alleles at a false discovery rate of 0.05. A later analysis found that most CMV-associated TCR beta chains appeared HLA-restricted, with HLA associations seemingly driven largely by CMV exposure. Across donors, most TCR sequences were observed very rarely, whereas some public TCRs were present in many individuals. In an earlier analysis of more than 500 of the donors, most TCR beta V segments appeared in productive rearrangements about 90% or about 30% of the time, broadly matching IMGT annotations. A cluster of highly shared sequence variants was judged likely to represent a technical artifact of the sequencing pipeline. Because the 87-base-pair reads could not distinguish some IMGT-functional V segments, including TRBV6-2 and TRBV6-3, those segments were excluded. A later analysis reported that several top co-occurrence clusters appeared linked to parvovirus B19, influenza, CMV and Epstein-Barr virus. Correlated functional status among segregating V segments might be attributable to linkage disequilibrium, but an unknown experimental factor could not be ruled out. The classifier was reported to diagnose cytomegalovirus status with high specificity and sensitivity in both the original cohort and the validation cohort. In a later genetic analysis, fewer N-insertions in productive TCRs were reported among donors in an Asian-associated ancestry cluster than the 666-donor mean. A later analysis found that TCR association rates varied across HLA loci, with DRB1 alleles showing the most associated TCRs and HLA-C alleles the fewest.

Receptor amplification or capture employed the immunoSEQ multiplex PCR assay. For the multiplex PCR, a mixture combining 60 forward primers for TCR Vbeta segments and 13 reverse primers for TCR Jbeta segments was used. The CDR3 region of rearranged TCR beta genes was amplified from genomic DNA with a multiplex PCR assay. The amplified TCR beta libraries were sequenced on the Illumina HiSeq System as 87-base-pair reads. Under the source paper's analysis protocol: A later analysis tallied 80 million to 95 million unique TCR beta chains across the 666 repertoires, and around 10 million of those chains were shared by two or more donors. Raw reads were error-corrected and collapsed into unique sequences with a nearest-neighbor algorithm that merged closely related sequences to remove PCR and sequencing errors. To assign V, D and J gene segments, CDR3 sequences were aligned to IMGT reference sequences. For a sequence to be retained, at least a six-nucleotide match to both a V gene segment and a J gene segment was required. A rearrangement counted as productive if the CDR3 had no stop codons and remained in frame with V and J, and every other rearrangement counted as non-productive. CDR3 was defined by IMGT convention, running from the second conserved V-encoded cysteine to the conserved J-encoded phenylalanine. The earlier analysis of 500 to 600 of the donors excluded sequences that lacked an unambiguous match to a single V gene segment. In an earlier analysis of roughly 600 of the donors, a V segment was called functional when productive rearrangements were above 56.7%, and segregating when the standard deviation between donors exceeded 5%. A statistical classification framework was built for diagnosing cytomegalovirus status from the catalog of TCR beta chain sequences. In a later analysis, V and J genes were assigned by comparing TCR nucleotide sequences against IMGT/GENE-DB human TR gene sequences. Using the TCRdist pipeline, a later analysis assigned CDR3 sequences along with most-parsimonious VDJ recombination scenarios. A later analysis defined each TCR beta chain by its CDR3 amino acid sequence plus V-gene family, and excluded reads lacking a unique V-gene family. As a way to deal with suspected cross-contamination and a sequencing artifact, a later analysis dropped roughly 620 nucleotide sequences that were highly shared and had low generation probability. A later analysis calculated a clonal expansion index for each public chain from normalized within-repertoire ranks of inferred template counts. In a later analysis, generation probabilities were computed using a VDJ recombination model fitted to out-of-frame rearrangements, and the results were checked against IGoR. In a later analysis, hypergeometric tests were used to score TCR-TCR, TCR-HLA and TCR-CMV co-occurrence, with a repertoire-size bias correction applied to TCR pairs. To estimate false discovery rates, a later analysis permuted the HLA or CMV assignments 20 times. A later analysis grouped co-occurring TCRs with DBSCAN, adding TCRdist sequence similarity when clustering within HLA-allele-positive subsets. Repertoires with fewer than 30,000 or more than 120,000 public chains, plus five repertoires with anomalous nucleotide sharing, were excluded from co-occurrence clustering. TCRdb took over this immuneACCESS table, retaining in-frame rearrangements with V and J assigned. Such tables are incomplete; in checked studies, under half of the missing clones stem from an unresolved V gene, and the remainder is unexplained. V, J and clone size reflect that table, while D and trimming were determined from the DNA. This sample has roughly 90,000 clones in its table, and around 70% of those were observed once. Under 25% of the sample lies in the top ten.

In total, fewer than 750 healthy bone marrow donors made up the cohort. Cohort members were all nominally healthy when sampled, although unrecorded immune exposures were likely present. The donor was CMV seropositive and was included in the group of 250 to 300 seropositive cohort members. A peripheral blood sample was collected from each donor, and TCR beta sequencing was performed on peripheral blood mononuclear cells. Genomic DNA extraction from the blood cell samples was performed with the Qiagen DNeasy Blood Extraction Kit. This chain joins TRBV5-8 to TRBJ2-1, with a tentative D gene TRBD2 over 5 matching bases. The source is a man under 40 in good health and CMV-seropositive. Sequencing input: PBMCs. The CDR3: CASSQEVGSYNEQFF. The nucleotide sequence is TGTGCCAGCAGCCAGGAGGTTGGGAGCTACAATGAGCAGTTCTTC.